Below, 13 T cell receptor beta chains from the same sample are listed, as sequenced in a study of T cells in Graves' hyperthyroidism and ophthalmopathy. The CDR3 regions of TCR beta were amplified from RNA transcripts. Initially, a first-round RT-PCR of the TCR CDR3 employed the HTBI primer set. MiXCR, run by TCRdb on the multiplex PCR reads, gives a single entry per CDR3 protein. The table records around 620,000 distinct CDR3 sequences, about 14% of them present only once. Sequenced sample: blood. The receptor source for this set is a young woman with Graves' ophthalmopathy.

This clonotype was recorded many times. V gene TRBV29-1 combines with J gene TRBJ1-1; perhaps TRBD1 as D (6 bases). The V and J ends lost 7 bases and 8 bases respectively, with 14 bases between them. The V gene's germline CDR1 is SQVTM and CDR2 ANQGSEA. CDR3 length: 11 amino acids. The CDR3 region is CSAGGFIEAFF. DNA of the CDR3: TGCAGCGCGGGGGGCTTTATAGAAGCTTTCTTT.

The V call is TRBV29-1, the J call TRBJ2-3; 9 nucleotides match TRBD2. The CDR3 loop spans 14 amino acids. The ends lost 6 bases at V and 1 base at J; junction bases unmatched: 5. Germline-derived CDR1 and CDR2 are SQVTM and ANQGSEA. The CDR3 spells CSVLAGEGTDTQYF. For the CDR3, the DNA is TGCAGCGTCTTAGCGGGAGAAGGCACAGATACGCAGTATTTT.

The chain is built from TRBV6-2 or TRBV6-3 and TRBJ2-1; either TRBD1 or TRBD2 may supply D (6 bases each). CDR3 length: 14 amino acids. V was trimmed by 7 bases and J by 6 bases, leaving 16 bases between them. Looked up from germline, CDR1 is MNHEY and CDR2 is SVGEGT. The DNA of the CDR3 is TGTGCCAGCACTCCACCCGAGGGGGGCAATGAGCAGTTCTTC. Translation gives CASTPPEGGNEQFF.

The genes are TRBV11-2 and TRBJ2-1, with 10 nucleotides matching TRBD2. The CDR3 totals 21 residues. The ends lost 5 bases at V and 8 bases at J; junction bases unmatched: 27. From germline, CDR1 is SGHAT and CDR2 FQNNGV. The CDR3 loop is CASSQRYRDSEAGGPGHEQFF. Here the CDR3 DNA reads TGTGCCAGCAGCCAACGCTACAGGGATTCTGAAGCGGGAGGGCCCGGCCATGAGCAGTTCTTC.

This clonotype was seen repeatedly, ten times or more. The genes are TRBV27 and TRBJ1-1, with no clear D. V shed 6 bases and J shed 4 bases, with 12 bases lying between them. The length of the CDR3 is 13 residues. Germline-derived CDR1 and CDR2 are MNHEY and SMNVEV (reference sequence). The CDR3 coding sequence is TGTGCCAGCAGCCATGGAGGGATCACTGAAGCTTTCTTT. It yields the protein CASSHGGITEAFF.

This clonotype was recorded a few times. The chain combines TRBV5-1 with TRBJ1-3; TRBD1 aligns across 7 bases. The length of the CDR3 is 13 residues. J lost 8 bases, V lost 0 bases, and 2 bases had no gene match. The germline V gene has CDR1 SGHRS and CDR2 YFSETQ. The CDR3 DNA follows: TGCGCCAGCAGCTTGGACAGGGGAGACACCATATATTTT. It is translated as CASSLDRGDTIYF. Full variable domain (remainder filled in from reference TRBV5-1 and TRBJ1-3): KAGVTQTPRYLIKTRGQQVTLSCSPISGHRSVSWYQQTPGQGLQFLFEYFSETQRNKGNFPGRFSGRQFSNSRSEMNVSTLELGDSALYLCASSLDRGDTIYFGEGSWLTVV.

The table lists this clonotype with many counts. The chain uses TRBV24-1 and TRBJ2-1; D is ambiguous. The CDR3 is 15 amino acids. V lost 1 base, J lost 4 bases, and 10 bases lay in between. The germline gives CDR1 KGHDR, CDR2 SFDVKD. DNA for the CDR3: TGTGCCACCAGTGATTTAGCTAAGGAGTACAATGAGCAGTTCTTC. This gives the protein CATSDLAKEYNEQFF.

The chain uses TRBV2 and TRBJ2-7, with 11 bases that match TRBD1. The CDR3 totals 15 residues. Germline V gene data show CDR1 as SNHLY and CDR2 as FYNNEI. The junction had 9 bases not matched to a gene; V was cut back by 7 bases and J by 4 bases. The DNA of the CDR3 is TGTGCCAGCACACCCGGGACAGGGGGTATATACGAGCAGTACTTC. It specifies CASTPGTGGIYEQYF.

The V and J genes are TRBV7-2 and TRBJ2-3; TRBD2 might be the D (6 bases). The germline gives CDR1 SGHTA, CDR2 FQGNSA. Trimming took 7 bases from V and 0 from J, leaving 14 bases between them. CDR3 length: 15 amino acids. CDR3 coding DNA: TGTGCCAGCACACCGCGGAGCGGGAGCACAGATACGCAGTATTTT. Its protein product is CASTPRSGSTDTQYF.

The V call is TRBV30, the J call TRBJ2-3; D perhaps matches TRBD1 (6 bases). Trimming stripped 3 bases from V and 2 bases from J, with 21 bases between. Germline-derived CDR1 and CDR2 are GTSNPN and SVGIG (reference sequence). The CDR3 loop spans 17 amino acids. The CDR3 loop is CAWSTFSGAFSTDTQYF. In nucleotides, the CDR3 is TGTGCCTGGAGCACCTTCTCAGGGGCATTTTCCACAGATACGCAGTATTTT. Variable domain in full (rest from reference TRBV30 and TRBJ2-3): SQTIHQWPATLVQPVGSPLSLECTVEGTSNPNLYWYRQAAGRGLQLLFYSVGIGQISSEVPQNLSASRPQDRQFILSSKKLLLSDSGFYLCAWSTFSGAFSTDTQYFGPGTRLTVL.

This clonotype was found many times. J is TRBJ2-3 and V is TRBV9, with TRBD2 matching 11 bases. Trimming removed 0 bases from V and 1 base from J; junction bases left unmatched: 7. Germline CDR1 SGDLS, CDR2 YYNGEE. The length of the CDR3 is 18 residues. The CDR3 DNA reads TGTGCCAGCAGCGTAGGTAGCGGGAGGGCCTTCGGCACAGATACGCAGTATTTT. Its translation is CASSVGSGRAFGTDTQYF. Combining the CDR3 with reference TRBV9 and TRBJ2-3 gives the whole variable domain DSGVTQTPKHLITATGQRVTLRCSPRSGDLSVYWYQQSLDQGLQFLIQYYNGEERAKGNILERFSAQQFPDLHSELNLSSLELGDSALYFCASSVGSGRAFGTDTQYFGPGTRLTVL.

The J gene is TRBJ1-1, the V gene TRBV15; D not certain. The CDR3 spans 12 residues. In germline, CDR1 is LNHNV, CDR2 YYDKDF (reference sequence). The V and J ends lost 7 bases and 5 bases respectively, with 11 bases between them. CDR3 in amino acids: CATNQRSTEAFF. The CDR3, as DNA: TGTGCCACCAACCAGAGGAGTACTGAAGCTTTCTTT. Combining the CDR3 with reference TRBV15 and TRBJ1-1 gives the whole variable domain DAMVIQNPRYQVTQFGKPVTLSCSQTLNHNVMYWYQQKSSQAPKLLFHYYDKDFNNEADTPDNFQSRRPNTSFCFLDIRSPGLGDTAMYLCATNQRSTEAFFGQGTRLTVV.

This clonotype was counted many times. The chain joins TRBV6-1 to TRBJ1-1; D is unclear. The CDR3 has 12 residues. V lost 6 bases and J 11 bases, leaving 16 bases between the germline ends. Germline V lookup: CDR1 MNHNS, CDR2 SASEGT. Here the CDR3 reads CASSRTGPDAFF. The CDR3, as DNA: TGTGCCAGCAGCCGGACCGGTCCGGACGCTTTCTTT.